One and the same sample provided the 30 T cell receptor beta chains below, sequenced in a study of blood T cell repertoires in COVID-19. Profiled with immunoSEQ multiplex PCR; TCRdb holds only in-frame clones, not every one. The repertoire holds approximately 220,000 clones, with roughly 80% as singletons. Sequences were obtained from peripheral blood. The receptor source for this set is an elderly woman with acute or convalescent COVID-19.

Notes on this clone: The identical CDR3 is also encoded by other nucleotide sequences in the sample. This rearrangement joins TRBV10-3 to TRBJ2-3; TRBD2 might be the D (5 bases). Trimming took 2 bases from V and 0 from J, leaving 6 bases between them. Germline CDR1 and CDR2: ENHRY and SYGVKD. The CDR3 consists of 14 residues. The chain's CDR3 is CAISEGGSTDTQYF. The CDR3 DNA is TGTGCCATCAGTGAGGGCGGGAGCACAGATACGCAGTATTTT.

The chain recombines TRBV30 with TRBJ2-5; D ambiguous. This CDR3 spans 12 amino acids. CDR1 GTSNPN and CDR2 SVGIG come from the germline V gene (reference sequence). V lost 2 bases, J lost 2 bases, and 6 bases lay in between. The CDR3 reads CAWSYNQETQYF. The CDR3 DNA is TGTGCCTGGAGTTATAATCAAGAGACCCAGTACTTC. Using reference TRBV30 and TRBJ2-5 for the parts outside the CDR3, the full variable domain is SQTIHQWPATLVQPVGSPLSLECTVEGTSNPNLYWYRQAAGRGLQLLFYSVGIGQISSEVPQNLSASRPQDRQFILSSKKLLLSDSGFYLCAWSYNQETQYFGPGTRLLVL.

CDR3 protein: CASSLVSGGHHEQYF. The CDR3 region has the DNA TGTGCCAGCAGCTTAGTTTCGGGAGGGCACCACGAGCAGTACTTC. The chain employs TRBV7-9 and TRBJ2-7; 8 bases agree with TRBD2. Per the germline V gene, CDR1 is SEHNR and CDR2 is FQNEAQ (reference sequence). CDR3 size: 15 residues. With 1 base clipped from V and 5 bases from J, the junction kept 7 bases outside the gene matches.

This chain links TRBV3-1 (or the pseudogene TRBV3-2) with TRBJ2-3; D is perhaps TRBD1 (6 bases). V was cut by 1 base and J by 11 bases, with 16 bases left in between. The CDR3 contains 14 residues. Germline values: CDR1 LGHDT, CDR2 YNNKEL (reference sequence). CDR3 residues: CASSQGESGTKQYF. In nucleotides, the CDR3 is TGTGCCAGCAGCCAAGGGGAATCCGGGACAAAGCAGTATTTT.

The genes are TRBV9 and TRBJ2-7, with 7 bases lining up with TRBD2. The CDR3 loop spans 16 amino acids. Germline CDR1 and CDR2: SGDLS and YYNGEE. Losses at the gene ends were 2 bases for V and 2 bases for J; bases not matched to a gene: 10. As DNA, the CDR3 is TGTGCCAGCAGCGTGGGAGCGGCTAGCGGTACCTACGAGCAGTACTTC. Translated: CASSVGAASGTYEQYF.

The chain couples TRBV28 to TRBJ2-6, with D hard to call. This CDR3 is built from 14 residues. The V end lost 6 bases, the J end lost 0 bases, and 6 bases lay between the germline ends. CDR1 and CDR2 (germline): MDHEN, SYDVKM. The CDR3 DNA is TGTGCCAGCAGCCTGAGCTCTGGGGCCAACGTCCTGACTTTC. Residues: CASSLSSGANVLTF.

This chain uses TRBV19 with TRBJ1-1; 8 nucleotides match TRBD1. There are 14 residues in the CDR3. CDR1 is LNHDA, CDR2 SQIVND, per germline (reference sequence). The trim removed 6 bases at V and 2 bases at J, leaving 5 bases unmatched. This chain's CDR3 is CASSYGQGNTEAFF. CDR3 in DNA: TGTGCCAGTAGCTACGGACAGGGCAACACTGAAGCTTTCTTT. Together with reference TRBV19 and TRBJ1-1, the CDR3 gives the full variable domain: DGGITQSPKYLFRKEGQNVTLSCEQNLNHDAMYWYRQDPGQGLRLIYYSQIVNDFQKGDIAEGYSVSREKKESFPLTVTSAQKNPTAFYLCASSYGQGNTEAFFGQGTRLTVV.

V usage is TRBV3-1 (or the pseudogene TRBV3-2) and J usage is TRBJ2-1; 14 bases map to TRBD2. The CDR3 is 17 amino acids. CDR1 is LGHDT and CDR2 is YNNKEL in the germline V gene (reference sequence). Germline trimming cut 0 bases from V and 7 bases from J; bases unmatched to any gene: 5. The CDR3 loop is CASSQDGTSGSYNEQFF. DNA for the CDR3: TGTGCCAGCAGCCAAGACGGGACTAGCGGGAGTTATAATGAGCAGTTCTTC.

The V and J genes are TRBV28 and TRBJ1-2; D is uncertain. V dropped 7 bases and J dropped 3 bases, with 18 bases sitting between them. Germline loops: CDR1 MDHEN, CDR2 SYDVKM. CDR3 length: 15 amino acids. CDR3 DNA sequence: TGTGCCAGCAAGAACGGAGGAGACTCTCACTATGGCTACACCTTC. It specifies CASKNGGDSHYGYTF.

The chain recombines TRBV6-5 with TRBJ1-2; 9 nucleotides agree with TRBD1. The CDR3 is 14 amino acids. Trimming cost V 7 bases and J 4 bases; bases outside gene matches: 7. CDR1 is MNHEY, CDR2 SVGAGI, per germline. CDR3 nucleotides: TGTGCCAGCAAAAAGGGACAGGGCCTCTATGGCTACACCTTC. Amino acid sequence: CASKKGQGLYGYTF.

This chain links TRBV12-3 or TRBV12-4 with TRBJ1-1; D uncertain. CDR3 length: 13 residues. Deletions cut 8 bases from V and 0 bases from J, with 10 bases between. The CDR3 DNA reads TGTGCCAGCGAGTCTTCCATGAACACTGAAGCTTTCTTT. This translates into CASESSMNTEAFF.

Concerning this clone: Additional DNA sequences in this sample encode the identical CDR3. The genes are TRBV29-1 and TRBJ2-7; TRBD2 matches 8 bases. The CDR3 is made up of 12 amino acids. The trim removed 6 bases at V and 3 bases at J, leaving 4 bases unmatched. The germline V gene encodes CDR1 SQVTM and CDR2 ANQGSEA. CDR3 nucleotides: TGCAGCGTATCCAGCGGGAGCTACGAGCAGTACTTC. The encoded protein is CSVSSGSYEQYF.

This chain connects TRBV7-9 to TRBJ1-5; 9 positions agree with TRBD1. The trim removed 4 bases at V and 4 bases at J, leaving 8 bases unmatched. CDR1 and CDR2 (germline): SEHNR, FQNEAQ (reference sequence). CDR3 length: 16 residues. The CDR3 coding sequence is TGTGCCAGCAGCTCCATGACCGGGACAGGGAATCAGCCCCAGCATTTT. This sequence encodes CASSSMTGTGNQPQHF.

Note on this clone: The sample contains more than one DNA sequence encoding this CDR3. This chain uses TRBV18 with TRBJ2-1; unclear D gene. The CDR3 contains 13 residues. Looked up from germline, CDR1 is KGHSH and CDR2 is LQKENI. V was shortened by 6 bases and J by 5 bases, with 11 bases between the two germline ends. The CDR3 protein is CASSPLADNEQFF. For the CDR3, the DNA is TGTGCCAGCTCCCCTCTCGCGGACAATGAGCAGTTCTTC.

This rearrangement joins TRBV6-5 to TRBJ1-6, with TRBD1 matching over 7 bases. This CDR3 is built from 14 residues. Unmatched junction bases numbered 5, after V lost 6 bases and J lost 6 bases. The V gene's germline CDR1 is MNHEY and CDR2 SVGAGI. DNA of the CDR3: TGTGCCAGCAGCCACCGGGACAGTAATTCACCCCTCCACTTT. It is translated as CASSHRDSNSPLHF.

This CDR3 is CASSIILAPTGELFF. For the CDR3, the DNA is TGTGCCAGTAGTATAATCCTAGCCCCCACCGGGGAGCTGTTTTTT. This rearrangement joins TRBV19 to TRBJ2-2; tentatively, D is TRBD2 (5 bases). The length of the CDR3 is 15 residues. V was shortened by 2 bases and J by 4 bases, with 11 bases between the two germline ends. Germline lookup yields CDR1 LNHDA and CDR2 SQIVND (reference sequence).

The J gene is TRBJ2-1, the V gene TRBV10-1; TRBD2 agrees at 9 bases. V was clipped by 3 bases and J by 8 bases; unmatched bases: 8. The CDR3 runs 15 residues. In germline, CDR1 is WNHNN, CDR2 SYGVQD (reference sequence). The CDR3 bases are TGCGCCAGCAGTGACGGGCTAGCGGGAAGCGATGAGCAGTTCTTC. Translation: CASSDGLAGSDEQFF.

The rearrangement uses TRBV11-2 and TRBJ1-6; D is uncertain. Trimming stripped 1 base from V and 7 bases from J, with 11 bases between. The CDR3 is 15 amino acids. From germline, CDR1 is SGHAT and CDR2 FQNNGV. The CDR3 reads CASSLVTAINSPLHF. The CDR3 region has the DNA TGTGCCAGCAGCTTAGTAACAGCAATCAATTCACCCCTCCACTTT.

The chain's CDR3 is CASSPGIGTDTQYF. The CDR3 coding sequence is TGTGCCAGCAGTCCAGGGATAGGAACAGATACGCAGTATTTT. The chain employs TRBV3-1 (or the pseudogene TRBV3-2) and TRBJ2-3; maybe TRBD1 (5 bases). CDR3 length: 14 residues. V lost 6 bases to trimming and J lost 3 bases, with 13 bases between them. The V gene's germline CDR1 is LGHDT and CDR2 YNNKEL (reference sequence).

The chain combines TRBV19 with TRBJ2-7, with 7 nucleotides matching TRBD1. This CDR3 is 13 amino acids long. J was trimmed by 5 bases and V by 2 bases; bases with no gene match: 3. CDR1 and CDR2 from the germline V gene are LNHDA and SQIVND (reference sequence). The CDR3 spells CASSIKTGNEQYF. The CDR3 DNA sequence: TGTGCCAGTAGTATAAAGACAGGGAACGAGCAGTACTTC.

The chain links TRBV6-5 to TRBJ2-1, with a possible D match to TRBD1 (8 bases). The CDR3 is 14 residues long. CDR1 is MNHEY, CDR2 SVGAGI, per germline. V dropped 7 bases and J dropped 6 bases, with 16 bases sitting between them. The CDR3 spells CASIQQGGFNEQFF. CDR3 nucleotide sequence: TGTGCCAGCATTCAACAGGGGGGGTTCAATGAGCAGTTCTTC.

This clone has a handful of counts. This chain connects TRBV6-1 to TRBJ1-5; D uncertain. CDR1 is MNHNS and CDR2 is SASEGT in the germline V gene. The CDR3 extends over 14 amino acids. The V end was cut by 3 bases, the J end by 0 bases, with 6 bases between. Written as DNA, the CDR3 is TGTGCCAGCAGTGACAGTTATAGCAATCAGCCCCAGCATTTT. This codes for CASSDSYSNQPQHF.

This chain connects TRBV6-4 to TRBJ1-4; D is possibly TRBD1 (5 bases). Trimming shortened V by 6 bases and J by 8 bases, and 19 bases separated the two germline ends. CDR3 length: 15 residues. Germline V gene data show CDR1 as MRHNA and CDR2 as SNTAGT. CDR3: CASSAELGVEEKLFF. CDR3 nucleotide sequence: TGTGCCAGCAGCGCAGAGTTAGGGGTGGAGGAAAAACTGTTTTTT.

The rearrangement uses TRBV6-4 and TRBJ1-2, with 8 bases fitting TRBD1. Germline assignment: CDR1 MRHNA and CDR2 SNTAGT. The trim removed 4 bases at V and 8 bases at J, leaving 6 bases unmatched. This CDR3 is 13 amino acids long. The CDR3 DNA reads TGTGCCAGCAGTGGGACAGGGATCGGGGGCTACACCTTC. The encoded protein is CASSGTGIGGYTF.

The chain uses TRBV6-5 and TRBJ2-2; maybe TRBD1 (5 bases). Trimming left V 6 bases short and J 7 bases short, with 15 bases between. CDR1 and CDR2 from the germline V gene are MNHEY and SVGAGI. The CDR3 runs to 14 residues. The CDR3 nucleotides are TGTGCCAGCAGCCTAGGGGTAGTCGTCGGGGAGCTGTTTTTT. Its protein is CASSLGVVVGELFF.

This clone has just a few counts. For the CDR3, the DNA is TGCGCCAGCAGCCAAGATCCGGGGTATACGCAGTATTTT. This encodes CASSQDPGYTQYF. The rearrangement joins TRBV4-3 to TRBJ2-3; D is possibly TRBD2 (5 bases). V was clipped by 0 bases and J by 7 bases, with 8 bases between them. Germline CDR1 is LGHNA and CDR2 is YSLEER. There are 13 residues in the CDR3.

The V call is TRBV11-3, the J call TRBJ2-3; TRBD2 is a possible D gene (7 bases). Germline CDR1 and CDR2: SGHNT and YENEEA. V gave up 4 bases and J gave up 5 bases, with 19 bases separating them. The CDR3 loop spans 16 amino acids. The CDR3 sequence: CASSSGTVRGQDTQYF. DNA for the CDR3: TGTGCCAGCAGCTCGGGTACGGTGCGGGGGCAAGATACGCAGTATTTT.

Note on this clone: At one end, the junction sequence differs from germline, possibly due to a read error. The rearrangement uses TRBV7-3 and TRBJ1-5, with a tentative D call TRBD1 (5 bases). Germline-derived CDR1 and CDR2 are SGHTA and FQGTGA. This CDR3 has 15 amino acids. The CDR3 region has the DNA TGTGCCAGCAGCCTAACCTCAGGGAATAATCAGCCCCAGCATTTT. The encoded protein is CASSLTSGNNQPQHF.

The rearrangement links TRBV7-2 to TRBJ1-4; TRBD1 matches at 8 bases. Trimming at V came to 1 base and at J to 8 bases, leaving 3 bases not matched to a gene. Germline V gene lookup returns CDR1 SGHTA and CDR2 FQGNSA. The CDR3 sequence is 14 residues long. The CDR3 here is CASSLGGQDEKLFF. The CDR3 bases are TGTGCCAGCAGCTTAGGGGGACAGGACGAAAAACTGTTTTTT.

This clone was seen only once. CDR3 in amino acids: CASREWGESQPQHF. The CDR3 nucleotides are TGTGCCAGCAGGGAATGGGGGGAAAGTCAGCCCCAGCATTTT. The V gene is TRBV28, the J gene TRBJ1-5; perhaps TRBD1 as D (5 bases). Per the germline V gene, CDR1 is MDHEN and CDR2 is SYDVKM. The CDR3 extends over 14 amino acids. V was pared by 6 bases and J by 6 bases, with 15 bases between.